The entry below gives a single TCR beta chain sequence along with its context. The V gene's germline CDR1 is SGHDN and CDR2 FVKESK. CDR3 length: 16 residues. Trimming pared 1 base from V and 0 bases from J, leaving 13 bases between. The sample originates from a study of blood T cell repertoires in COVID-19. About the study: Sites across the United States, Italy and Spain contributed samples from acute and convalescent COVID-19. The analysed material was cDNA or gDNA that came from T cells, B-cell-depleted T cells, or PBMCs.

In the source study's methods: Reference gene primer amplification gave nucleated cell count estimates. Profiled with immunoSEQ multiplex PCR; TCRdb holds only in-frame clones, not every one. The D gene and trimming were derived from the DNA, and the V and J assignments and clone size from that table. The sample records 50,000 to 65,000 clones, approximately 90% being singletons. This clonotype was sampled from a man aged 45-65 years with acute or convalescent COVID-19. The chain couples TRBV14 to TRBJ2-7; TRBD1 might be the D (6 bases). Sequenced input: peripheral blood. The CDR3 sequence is CASSQGVWTDSYEQYF. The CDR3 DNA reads TGTGCCAGCAGCCAAGGGGTGTGGACAGACTCCTACGAGCAGTACTTC. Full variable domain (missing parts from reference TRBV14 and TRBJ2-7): EAGVTQFPSHSVIEKGQTVTLRCDPISGHDNLYWYRRVMGKEIKFLLHFVKESKQDESGMPNNRFLAERTGGTYSTLKVQPAELEDSGVYFCASSQGVWTDSYEQYFGPGTRLTVT.